This TCR beta chain is from a study of CD8 T cells in ankylosing spondylitis. This clonotype was observed at least ten times. Antigen specificity is unknown. Construction of TCR beta libraries was performed using quantitative 5'-RACE with molecular barcodes. TCRdb analysed the 5' RACE reads with MiXCR anew, one entry per CDR3 protein. The data hold about 130,000 distinct CDR3 sequences, with 6.5% to 9% observed a single time. Study-level results: In reactive arthritis synovial fluid and blood, some motif variants had been reported before. Apparently characteristic of ankylosing spondylitis blood was a TCR beta motif (eight highly homologous variants). Reported data indicate significant enrichment of disease-linked clones within matched ankylosing spondylitis synovial fluid.

The sequenced material came from blood, either unsorted or a sorted T cell fraction (not recorded which). This sequence originates from a male donor with ankylosing spondylitis or in good health (not recorded which).

CDR3 sequence reads: CASSLSVSEIYNEQFF. CDR3 DNA sequence: TGTGCCAGCAGCTTGTCGGTCTCAGAGATCTACAATGAGCAGTTCTTC. V is TRBV5-5 and J is TRBJ2-1, with D unclear. This CDR3 contains 16 residues. V lost 1 base, J lost 3 bases, and 14 bases lay in between. Germline CDR1 reads SGHKS; CDR2 reads YYEKEE (reference sequence). Full variable domain (rest looked up from reference TRBV5-5 and TRBJ2-1): DAGVTQSPTHLIKTRGQQVTLRCSPISGHKSVSWYQQVLGQGPQFIFQYYEKEERGRGNFPDRFSARQFPNYSSELNVNALLLGDSALYLCASSLSVSEIYNEQFFGPGTRLTVL.